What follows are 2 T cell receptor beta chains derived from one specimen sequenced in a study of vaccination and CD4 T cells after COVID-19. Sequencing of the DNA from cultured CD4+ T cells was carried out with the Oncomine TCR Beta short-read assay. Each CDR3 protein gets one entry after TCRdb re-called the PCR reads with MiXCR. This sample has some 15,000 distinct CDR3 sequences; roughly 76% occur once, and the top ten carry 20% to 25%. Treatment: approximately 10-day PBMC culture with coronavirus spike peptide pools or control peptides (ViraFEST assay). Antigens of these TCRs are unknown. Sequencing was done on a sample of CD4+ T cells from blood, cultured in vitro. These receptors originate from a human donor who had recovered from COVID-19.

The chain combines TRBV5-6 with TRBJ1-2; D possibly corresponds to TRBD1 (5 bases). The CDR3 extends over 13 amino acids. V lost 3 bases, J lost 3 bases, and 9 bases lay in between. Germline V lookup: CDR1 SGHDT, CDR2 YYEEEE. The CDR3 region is CASSSGPDYGYTF. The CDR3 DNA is TGTGCCAGCAGCTCAGGGCCGGACTATGGCTACACCTTC.

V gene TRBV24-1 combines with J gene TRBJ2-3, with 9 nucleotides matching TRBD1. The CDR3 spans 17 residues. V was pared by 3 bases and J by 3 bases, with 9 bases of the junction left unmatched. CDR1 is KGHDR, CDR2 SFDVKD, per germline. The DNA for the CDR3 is TGTGCCACCAGTGATCTGACAGGGGGTAGGACGACAGATACGCAGTATTTT. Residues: CATSDLTGGRTTDTQYF.